Sequencing of this T cell receptor beta chain was carried out in a study of blood T cells in healthy people across ages. Findings and limits, study-wide: Both higher diversity and more naive CD4+ cells marked long-lived donors when set against aged donors. Strong correlation linked observed beta diversity and percent naive T cells.

V shed 5 bases and J shed 1 base, with 17 bases lying between them. Germline CDR1 and CDR2: SGHVS and FQNEAQ. The CDR3 is 16 residues long. A second PCR, run for about 6 to 12 cycles, used a sample-barcoded 5' primer plus a J-beta primer mix. With 12 random nucleotides, a template-switch adaptor tagged each individual cDNA molecule. TCRdb itself ran the 5' RACE reads through MiXCR, one entry per CDR3 protein. The data contain approximately 810,000 distinct CDR3 sequences, 29% of them singletons. This clonotype was recorded at least ten times. Its matching antigen is unknown. The material sequenced was blood. The V and J genes are TRBV7-8 and TRBJ2-5, with a weak D call TRBD2 (6 bases). This TCR was sampled from a woman of 80 years or more in good health. The CDR3: CASSKLGTAFQETQYF. The DNA of the CDR3 is TGTGCCAGCAGCAAACTTGGGACTGCATTCCAAGAGACCCAGTACTTC.